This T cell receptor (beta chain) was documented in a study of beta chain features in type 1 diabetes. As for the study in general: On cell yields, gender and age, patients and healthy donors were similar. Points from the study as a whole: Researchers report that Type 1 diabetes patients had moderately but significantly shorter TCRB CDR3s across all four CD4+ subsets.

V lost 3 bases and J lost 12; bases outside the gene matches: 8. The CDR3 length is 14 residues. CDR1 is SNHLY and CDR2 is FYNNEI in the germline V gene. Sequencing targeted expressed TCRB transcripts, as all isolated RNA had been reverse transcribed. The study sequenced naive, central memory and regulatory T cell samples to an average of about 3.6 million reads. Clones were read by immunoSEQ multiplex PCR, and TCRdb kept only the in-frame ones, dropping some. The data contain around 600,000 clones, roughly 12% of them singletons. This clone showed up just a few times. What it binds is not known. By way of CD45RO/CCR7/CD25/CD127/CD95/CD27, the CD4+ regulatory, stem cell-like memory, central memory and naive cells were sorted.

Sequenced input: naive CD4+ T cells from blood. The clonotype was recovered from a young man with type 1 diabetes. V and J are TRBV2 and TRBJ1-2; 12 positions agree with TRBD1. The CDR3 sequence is CASSEIPGQGANTF. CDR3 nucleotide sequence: TGTGCCAGCAGTGAGATTCCGGGACAGGGGGCAAACACCTTC.